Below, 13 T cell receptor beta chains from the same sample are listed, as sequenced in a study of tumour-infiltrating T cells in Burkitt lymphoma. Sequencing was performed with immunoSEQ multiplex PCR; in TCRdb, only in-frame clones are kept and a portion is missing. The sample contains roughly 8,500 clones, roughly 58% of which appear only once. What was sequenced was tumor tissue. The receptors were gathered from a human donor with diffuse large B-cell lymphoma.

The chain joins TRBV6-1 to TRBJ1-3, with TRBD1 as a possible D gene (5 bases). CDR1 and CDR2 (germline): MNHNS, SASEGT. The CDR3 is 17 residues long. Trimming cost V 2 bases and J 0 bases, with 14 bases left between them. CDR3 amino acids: CASSEPSAGTSGNTIYF. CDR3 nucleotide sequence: TGTGCCAGCAGTGAACCCTCCGCAGGGACCTCTGGAAACACCATATATTTT.

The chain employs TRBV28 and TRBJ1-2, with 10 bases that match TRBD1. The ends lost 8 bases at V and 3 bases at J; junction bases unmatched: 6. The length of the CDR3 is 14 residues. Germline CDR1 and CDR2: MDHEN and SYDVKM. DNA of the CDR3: TGTGCCAGCCTTGTGGGACAGGGGCACTATGGCTACACCTTC. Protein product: CASLVGQGHYGYTF.

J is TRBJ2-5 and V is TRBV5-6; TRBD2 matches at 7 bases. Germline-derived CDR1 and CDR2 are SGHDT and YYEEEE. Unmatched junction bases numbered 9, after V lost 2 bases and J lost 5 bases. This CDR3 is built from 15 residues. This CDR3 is CASSFGGLGGETQYF. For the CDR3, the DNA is TGTGCCAGCAGCTTCGGCGGACTGGGGGGGGAGACCCAGTACTTC.

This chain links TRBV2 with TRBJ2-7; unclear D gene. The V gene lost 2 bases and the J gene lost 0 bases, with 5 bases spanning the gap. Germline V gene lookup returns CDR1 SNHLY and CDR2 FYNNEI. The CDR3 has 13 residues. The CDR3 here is CASSEQDSYEQYF. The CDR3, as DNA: TGTGCCAGCAGTGAACAAGACTCCTACGAGCAGTACTTC.

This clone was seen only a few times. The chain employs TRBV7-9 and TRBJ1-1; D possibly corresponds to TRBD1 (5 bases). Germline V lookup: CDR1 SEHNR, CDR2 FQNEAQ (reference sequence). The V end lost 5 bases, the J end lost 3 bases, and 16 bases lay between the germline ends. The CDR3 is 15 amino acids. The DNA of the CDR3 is TGTGCCAGCAGCCGAGCCGGGGCGCGGGACACTGAAGCTTTCTTT. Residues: CASSRAGARDTEAFF.

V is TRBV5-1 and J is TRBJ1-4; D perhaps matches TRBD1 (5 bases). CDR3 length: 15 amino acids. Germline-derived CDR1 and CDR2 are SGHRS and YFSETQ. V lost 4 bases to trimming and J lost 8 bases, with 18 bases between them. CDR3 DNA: TGCGCCAGCAGCGCGGCCGCGCCGCACAGGGAAAAACTGTTTTTT. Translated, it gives CASSAAAPHREKLFF. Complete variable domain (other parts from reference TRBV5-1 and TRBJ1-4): KAGVTQTPRYLIKTRGQQVTLSCSPISGHRSVSWYQQTPGQGLQFLFEYFSETQRNKGNFPGRFSGRQFSNSRSEMNVSTLELGDSALYLCASSAAAPHREKLFFGSGTQLSVL.

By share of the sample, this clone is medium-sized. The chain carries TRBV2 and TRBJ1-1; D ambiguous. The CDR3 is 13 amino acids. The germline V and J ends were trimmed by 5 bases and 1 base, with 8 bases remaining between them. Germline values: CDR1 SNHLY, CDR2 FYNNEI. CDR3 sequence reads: CASSQRSNTEAFF. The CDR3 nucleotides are TGTGCCAGCAGTCAAAGGTCGAACACTGAAGCTTTCTTT.

This CDR3 reads CASTRTGREPQHF. The CDR3 coding sequence is TGCGCCAGCACCCGTACCGGACGGGAGCCCCAGCATTTT. The gene calls are TRBV5-1 and TRBJ1-5, with D unresolved. CDR3 size: 13 residues. With 6 bases removed from V and 8 bases from J, the gap between germline ends came to 15 bases. CDR1 is SGHRS and CDR2 is YFSETQ in the germline V gene.

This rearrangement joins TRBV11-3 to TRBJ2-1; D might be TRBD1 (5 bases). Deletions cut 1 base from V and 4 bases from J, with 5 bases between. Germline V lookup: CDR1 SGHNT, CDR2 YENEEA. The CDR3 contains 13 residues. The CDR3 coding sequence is TGTGCCAGCAGCTTAGGACAGTACAATGAGCAGTTCTTC. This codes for CASSLGQYNEQFF. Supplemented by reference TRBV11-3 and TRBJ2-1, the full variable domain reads EAGVVQSPRYKIIEKKQPVAFWCNPISGHNTLYWYLQNLGQGPELLIRYENEEAVDDSQLPKDRFSAERLKGVDSTLKIQPAELGDSAVYLCASSLGQYNEQFFGPGTRLTVL.

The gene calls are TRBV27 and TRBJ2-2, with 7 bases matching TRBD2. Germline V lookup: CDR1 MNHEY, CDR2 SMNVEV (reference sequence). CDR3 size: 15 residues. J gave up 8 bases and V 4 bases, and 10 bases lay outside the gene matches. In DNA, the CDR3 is TGTGCCAGCAGTTCCCAAGTCGGGGGGTCGGGGGAGCTGTTTTTT. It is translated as CASSSQVGGSGELFF.

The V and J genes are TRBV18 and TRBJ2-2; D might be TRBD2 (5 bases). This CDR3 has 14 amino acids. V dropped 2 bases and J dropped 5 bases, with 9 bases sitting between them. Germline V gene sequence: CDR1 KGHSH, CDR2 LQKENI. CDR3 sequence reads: CASSPVGGTGELFF. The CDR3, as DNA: TGTGCCAGCTCACCAGTCGGAGGTACCGGGGAGCTGTTTTTT.

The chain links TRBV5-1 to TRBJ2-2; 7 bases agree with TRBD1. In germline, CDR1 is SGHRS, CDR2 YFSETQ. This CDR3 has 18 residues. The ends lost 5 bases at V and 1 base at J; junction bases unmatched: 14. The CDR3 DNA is TGCGCCAGCAGAGAAGAAAGGGTTGGGACAGTGAACACCGGGGAGCTGTTTTTT. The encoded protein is CASREERVGTVNTGELFF.

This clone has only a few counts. The CDR3 here is CASSLGYQPQHF. The CDR3 nucleotides read TGTGCCAGCAGTTTGGGGTACCAGCCCCAGCATTTT. The rearrangement joins TRBV28 to TRBJ1-5, with D unclear. The CDR3 is 12 amino acids. The V gene's germline CDR1 is MDHEN and CDR2 SYDVKM. V lost 3 bases and J lost 7, with 7 bases in between. Drawing the rest from reference TRBV28 and TRBJ1-5, the complete variable domain is DVKVTQSSRYLVKRTGEKVFLECVQDMDHENMFWYRQDPGLGLRLIYFSYDVKMKEKGDIPEGYSVSREKKERFSLILESASTNQTSMYLCASSLGYQPQHFGDGTRLSIL.